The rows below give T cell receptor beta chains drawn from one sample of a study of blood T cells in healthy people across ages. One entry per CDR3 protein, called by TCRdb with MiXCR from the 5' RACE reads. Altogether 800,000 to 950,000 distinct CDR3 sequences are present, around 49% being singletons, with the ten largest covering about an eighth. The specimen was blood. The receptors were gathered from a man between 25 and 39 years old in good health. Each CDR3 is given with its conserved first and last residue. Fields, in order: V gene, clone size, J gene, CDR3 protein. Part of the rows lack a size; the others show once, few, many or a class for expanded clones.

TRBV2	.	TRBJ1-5	CASSEEGAGFQPQHF
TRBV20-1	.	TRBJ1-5	CSADPPTAYSNQPQHF
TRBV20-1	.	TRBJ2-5	CSSPSRAQETQYF
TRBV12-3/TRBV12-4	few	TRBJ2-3	CASSFFGGGADTQYF
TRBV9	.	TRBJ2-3	CASSPERHSDTQYF
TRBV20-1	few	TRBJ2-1	CSARGQGGDNEQFF
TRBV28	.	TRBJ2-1	CASSSPGLADSYNEQFF
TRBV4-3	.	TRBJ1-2	CASSQKQGGANYGYTF
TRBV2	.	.	CASSDTLGSYEQYF
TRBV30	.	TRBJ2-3	CAWRQTSTDTQYF
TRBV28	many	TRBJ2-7	CASSTGQGSYEQYF
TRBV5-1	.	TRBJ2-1	CASSRTSGADEQFF
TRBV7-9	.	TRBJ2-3	CASTEGAGADTQYF
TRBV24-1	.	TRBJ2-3	CATSGASGQGVPTYGQYF
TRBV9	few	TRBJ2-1	CASSPRGAGTSYNEQFF
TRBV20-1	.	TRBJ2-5	CSATRALPGETQYF
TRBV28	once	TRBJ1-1	CASSLSWTEAFF
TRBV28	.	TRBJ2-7	CASMPPGLAYEQYF
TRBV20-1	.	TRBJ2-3	CSARRSAGTDTQYF
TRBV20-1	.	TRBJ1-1	CSARLANTEAFF
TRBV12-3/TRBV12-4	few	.	CASSRDRGNEQYF
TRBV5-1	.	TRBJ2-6	CASSTNTGFGANVLTF
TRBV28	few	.	CASSFPGDSFSFEQYF
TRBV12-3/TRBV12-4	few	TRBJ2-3	CASTLETDTQYF
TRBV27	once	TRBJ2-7	CASSLSVGRDYEQYF
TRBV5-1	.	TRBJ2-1	CASGPSGGNEQFF
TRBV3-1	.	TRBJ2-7	CASSQALAGPPYEQYF
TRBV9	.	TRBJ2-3	CASSVAGGGAGDTQYF
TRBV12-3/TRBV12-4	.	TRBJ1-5	CASSITDSNRPQHF
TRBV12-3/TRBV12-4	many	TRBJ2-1	CASRGQTYNEQFF
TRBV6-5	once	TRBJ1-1	CASRIHSGVYTEAFF
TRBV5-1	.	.	CASSLESGGSTYEQYF
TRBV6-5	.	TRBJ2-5	CASSSAARTQYF
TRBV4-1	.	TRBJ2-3	CASSLLAGAPTDTQYF
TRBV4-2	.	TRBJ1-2	CASNQGSGVGNYGYTF
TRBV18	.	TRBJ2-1	CASSLATTSSEQFF
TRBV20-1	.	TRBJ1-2	CSATAGTASVYGYTF
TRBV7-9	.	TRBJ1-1	CASSLDGVAAEAFF
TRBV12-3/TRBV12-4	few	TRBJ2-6	CASTNNDNTNSGANVLTF
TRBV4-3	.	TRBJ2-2	CASSQDGQTTGELFF
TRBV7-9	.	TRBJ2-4	CASSLGVSGKNIQYF
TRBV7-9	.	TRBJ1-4	CASSVGSEEKLFF
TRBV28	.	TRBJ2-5	CASSGLAGKETQYF
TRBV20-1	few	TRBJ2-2	CSAFSGGNTGELFF
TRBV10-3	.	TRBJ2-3	CANIAGTTPTDTQYF
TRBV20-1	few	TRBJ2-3	CSARWGGTDTQYF
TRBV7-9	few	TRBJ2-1	CASSLRDPYNEQFF
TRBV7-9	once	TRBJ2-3	CASSSNIRGVPRDTQYF
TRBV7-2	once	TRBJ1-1	CASSPIPVSTEAFF